This T cell receptor beta chain was identified in a study of blood T cells in healthy people across ages. In each sample, at least 6 million PBMCs were isolated. A sample-barcoded 5' primer and a J-beta primer mix were used in a second PCR of roughly 6 to 12 cycles. Each cDNA molecule was tagged by a template-switch adaptor with 12 random nucleotides. TCRdb re-analysed the 5' RACE reads in MiXCR, keeping a single row per CDR3 protein. The repertoire consists of 700,000 to 850,000 distinct CDR3 sequences, with about 53% occurring once and the leading ten covering roughly 37%. A few counts support this clonotype. Per the germline V gene, CDR1 is SGHTA and CDR2 is FQGNSA. This CDR3 is 15 amino acids long. V dropped 2 bases and J dropped 2 bases, with 11 bases sitting between them.

This sequence joins TRBV7-2 and TRBJ2-3, with D possibly TRBD1 on 6 matching bases. The TCR originated in a man older than 75 in good health. Specimen: blood. CDR3 in amino acids: CASSLRGQVTDTQYF. The CDR3 bases are TGTGCCAGCAGCTTAAGGGGACAAGTCACAGATACGCAGTATTTT.